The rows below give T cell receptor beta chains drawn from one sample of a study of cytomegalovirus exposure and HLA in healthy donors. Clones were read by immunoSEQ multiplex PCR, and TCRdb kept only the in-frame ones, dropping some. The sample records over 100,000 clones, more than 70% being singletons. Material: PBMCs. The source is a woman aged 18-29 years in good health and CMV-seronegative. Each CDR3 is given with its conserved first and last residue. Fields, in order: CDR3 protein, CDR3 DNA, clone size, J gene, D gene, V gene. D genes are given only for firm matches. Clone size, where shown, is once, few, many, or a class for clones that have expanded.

CDR3 protein: CASSWGTGAYEQYF; CDR3 DNA: TGTGCCAGCAGCTGGGGGACAGGGGCCTACGAGCAGTACTTC; clone size: NA; J gene: TRBJ2-7; D gene: TRBD1; V gene: TRBV11-2
CDR3 protein: CASSLVVGVLGAEAFF; CDR3 DNA: TGTGCCAGCAGCTTAGTGGTCGGGGTACTCGGCGCTGAAGCTTTCTTT; clone size: NA; J gene: TRBJ1-1; D gene: NA; V gene: TRBV7-2
CDR3 protein: CATTAKGAYGYTF; CDR3 DNA: TGTGCCACCACTGCAAAGGGGGCCTATGGCTACACCTTC; clone size: NA; J gene: TRBJ1-2; D gene: TRBD1; V gene: TRBV15
CDR3 protein: CASSQDYRGQEYQETQYF; CDR3 DNA: TGCGCCAGCAGCCAAGATTACAGGGGCCAAGAGTACCAAGAGACCCAGTACTTC; clone size: NA; J gene: TRBJ2-5; D gene: TRBD1; V gene: TRBV4-3
CDR3 protein: CASSWEGFQETQYF; CDR3 DNA: TGTGCCAGCAGCTGGGAGGGGTTCCAAGAGACCCAGTACTTC; clone size: NA; J gene: TRBJ2-5; D gene: TRBD2; V gene: TRBV11-2
CDR3 protein: CASSRGLRDNEQFF; CDR3 DNA: TGCGCCAGCAGTAGGGGGTTAAGGGACAATGAGCAGTTCTTC; clone size: NA; J gene: TRBJ2-1; D gene: NA; V gene: TRBV4-3
CDR3 protein: CASSLMQGSEKLFF; CDR3 DNA: TGTGCCAGCAGCTTAATGCAGGGCAGTGAAAAACTGTTTTTT; clone size: NA; J gene: TRBJ1-4; D gene: NA; V gene: TRBV7-2
CDR3 protein: CASSFQTGQETQYF; CDR3 DNA: TGTGCCAGCAGCTTCCAAACAGGACAAGAGACCCAGTACTTC; clone size: NA; J gene: TRBJ2-5; D gene: NA; V gene: TRBV7-2
CDR3 protein: CASSAGTTGETQYF; CDR3 DNA: TGTGCCAGCAGTGCCGGGACTACAGGAGAGACCCAGTACTTC; clone size: NA; J gene: TRBJ2-5; D gene: TRBD2; V gene: TRBV2
CDR3 protein: CASSPLLRGSYEQYF; CDR3 DNA: TGTGCCAGCAGCCCCCTCCTTCGAGGGTCCTACGAGCAGTACTTC; clone size: few; J gene: TRBJ2-7; D gene: NA; V gene: TRBV7-2
CDR3 protein: CASSPGQGNSNQPQHF; CDR3 DNA: TGTGCCAGCTCACCGGGACAGGGAAATAGCAATCAGCCCCAGCATTTT; clone size: NA; J gene: TRBJ1-5; D gene: TRBD1; V gene: TRBV18
CDR3 protein: CASKYGTGHTGELFF; CDR3 DNA: TGTGCCAGTAAATACGGGACAGGACACACCGGGGAGCTGTTTTTT; clone size: once; J gene: TRBJ2-2; D gene: TRBD1; V gene: TRBV19
CDR3 protein: CASSFGPSGQETQYF; CDR3 DNA: TGTGCCAGCAGCTTTGGTCCTAGCGGCCAGGAGACCCAGTACTTC; clone size: NA; J gene: TRBJ2-5; D gene: TRBD2; V gene: TRBV5-4
CDR3 protein: CASSYFRQGTGELFF; CDR3 DNA: TGTGCCAGCAGTTACTTCCGACAGGGAACCGGGGAGCTGTTTTTT; clone size: NA; J gene: TRBJ2-2; D gene: TRBD1; V gene: TRBV6-5
CDR3 protein: CASSQGTGRDEQYF; CDR3 DNA: TGCGCCAGCAGCCAAGGGACAGGGAGGGACGAGCAGTACTTC; clone size: few; J gene: TRBJ2-7; D gene: NA; V gene: TRBV4-3
CDR3 protein: CASSHPTGGNEKLFF; CDR3 DNA: TGCGCCAGCAGCCACCCAACTGGAGGGAATGAAAAACTGTTTTTT; clone size: NA; J gene: TRBJ1-4; D gene: NA; V gene: TRBV4-1
CDR3 protein: CASSFQGSLGGNTIYF; CDR3 DNA: TGTGCCAGCAGCTTCCAAGGGAGTTTGGGTGGAAACACCATATATTTT; clone size: few; J gene: TRBJ1-3; D gene: NA; V gene: TRBV5-6
CDR3 protein: CASSANRGGTEAFF; CDR3 DNA: TGTGCCAGCAGTGCCAACAGGGGAGGCACTGAAGCTTTCTTT; clone size: NA; J gene: TRBJ1-1; D gene: TRBD1; V gene: TRBV27
CDR3 protein: CASSLAPTGGRTDTQYF; CDR3 DNA: TGTGCCAGCAGCTTAGCCCCGACAGGGGGCAGGACAGATACGCAGTATTTT; clone size: few; J gene: TRBJ2-3; D gene: TRBD1; V gene: TRBV5-4
CDR3 protein: CASSLDLASHNEQFF; CDR3 DNA: TGTGCCAGCAGCTTGGATCTAGCCTCCCACAATGAGCAGTTCTTC; clone size: NA; J gene: TRBJ2-1; D gene: NA; V gene: TRBV5-4
CDR3 protein: CASSFRGNYEQYF; CDR3 DNA: TGTGCCAGCAGTTTCCGGGGTAACTACGAGCAGTACTTC; clone size: NA; J gene: TRBJ2-7; D gene: NA; V gene: TRBV27
CDR3 protein: CASSVVSTDTQYF; CDR3 DNA: TGTGCCAGCAGCGTAGTTTCTACAGATACGCAGTATTTT; clone size: NA; J gene: TRBJ2-3; D gene: NA; V gene: TRBV9
CDR3 protein: CASSRGQGSSYEQYF; CDR3 DNA: TGTGCCAGCAGTCGAGGACAGGGGTCTTCCTACGAGCAGTACTTC; clone size: NA; J gene: TRBJ2-7; D gene: TRBD1; V gene: TRBV27
CDR3 protein: CASSPQTSEEVQETQYF; CDR3 DNA: TGTGCCAGCAGCCCTCAGACTAGTGAAGAGGTACAAGAGACCCAGTACTTC; clone size: once; J gene: TRBJ2-5; D gene: NA; V gene: TRBV9
CDR3 protein: CAATGPNPNTGELFF; CDR3 DNA: TGTGCCGCAACAGGACCAAATCCGAACACCGGGGAGCTGTTTTTT; clone size: NA; J gene: TRBJ2-2; D gene: NA; V gene: TRBV10-3
CDR3 protein: CASSIPTATNEKLFF; CDR3 DNA: TGTGCCAGTAGTATACCGACAGCAACTAATGAAAAACTGTTTTTT; clone size: NA; J gene: TRBJ1-4; D gene: NA; V gene: TRBV19
CDR3 protein: CAGLGGANEQFF; CDR3 DNA: TGTGCCGGGCTCGGGGGAGCCAATGAGCAGTTCTTC; clone size: NA; J gene: TRBJ2-1; D gene: NA; V gene: TRBV30
CDR3 protein: CASSYLDTQYF; CDR3 DNA: TGTGCCAGCAGTTACTTGGATACGCAGTATTTT; clone size: NA; J gene: TRBJ2-3; D gene: NA; V gene: TRBV28
CDR3 protein: CASSQVVEAGAFF; CDR3 DNA: TGCGCCAGCAGCCAAGTGGTGGAGGCAGGAGCTTTCTTT; clone size: NA; J gene: TRBJ1-1; D gene: NA; V gene: TRBV4-1
CDR3 protein: CASSSQTGINTEAFF; CDR3 DNA: TGTGCCAGCAGCTCCCAGACAGGGATCAACACTGAAGCTTTCTTT; clone size: NA; J gene: TRBJ1-1; D gene: TRBD1; V gene: TRBV7-8
CDR3 protein: CTSSQRRGRGDGHEQYF; CDR3 DNA: TGCACCAGCAGCCAAAGGCGGGGGCGGGGGGATGGGCACGAGCAGTACTTC; clone size: NA; J gene: TRBJ2-7; D gene: NA; V gene: TRBV1
CDR3 protein: CASRTLQGSGYTF; CDR3 DNA: TGTGCCAGCAGAACCCTTCAGGGGTCCGGCTACACCTTC; clone size: NA; J gene: TRBJ1-2; D gene: NA; V gene: TRBV28
CDR3 protein: CASSQEKGQSSYEQYF; CDR3 DNA: TGCGCCAGCAGCCAAGAAAAAGGACAGTCTTCCTACGAGCAGTACTTC; clone size: NA; J gene: TRBJ2-7; D gene: NA; V gene: TRBV4-1
CDR3 protein: CAWSIHNYGYTF; CDR3 DNA: TGTGCCTGGAGTATCCATAACTATGGCTACACCTTC; clone size: NA; J gene: TRBJ1-2; D gene: NA; V gene: TRBV30
CDR3 protein: CASSLVGGEQYF; CDR3 DNA: TGCGCCAGCAGCTTGGTAGGGGGCGAGCAGTACTTC; clone size: NA; J gene: TRBJ2-7; D gene: NA; V gene: TRBV5-1
CDR3 protein: CASRPRAENTEAFF; CDR3 DNA: TGTGCCAGCAGGCCCAGGGCCGAGAACACTGAAGCTTTCTTT; clone size: NA; J gene: TRBJ1-1; D gene: NA; V gene: TRBV6-4
CDR3 protein: CSVPEAGELFF; CDR3 DNA: TGCAGCGTCCCTGAGGCCGGGGAGCTGTTTTTT; clone size: NA; J gene: TRBJ2-2; D gene: NA; V gene: TRBV29-1
CDR3 protein: CASSSPGGTGEKLFF; CDR3 DNA: TGTGCCAGCAGCTCCCCCGGGGGGACGGGGGAAAAACTGTTTTTT; clone size: NA; J gene: TRBJ1-4; D gene: NA; V gene: TRBV28
CDR3 protein: CASSHWRVDNEQFF; CDR3 DNA: TGTGCCAGCAGTCACTGGCGGGTGGACAATGAGCAGTTCTTC; clone size: NA; J gene: TRBJ2-1; D gene: NA; V gene: TRBV7-9
CDR3 protein: CASSQTRTAPTNEKLFF; CDR3 DNA: TGCGCCAGCAGCCAAACCCGGACAGCCCCAACTAATGAAAAACTGTTTTTT; clone size: NA; J gene: TRBJ1-4; D gene: NA; V gene: TRBV4-1